Sequencing of this TCR beta chain was carried out in a study of T cell responses to AZD1222 COVID-19 vaccine. Study-level points and caveats: Across spike, vaccine-associated CD4 TCRs were found, dominant at 160-218 and 743-854. Baseline seropositivity characterized only six AZD1222 recipients.

The repertoire was sequenced with immunoSEQ multiplex PCR; TCRdb's copy has only in-frame clones and lacks some. The sample lists 150,000 to 190,000 clones, 90% occurring once. Germline-derived CDR1 and CDR2 are MGHRA and YSYEKL. Trimming stripped 4 bases from V and 4 bases from J, with 16 bases between. The CDR3 spans 15 residues. Pooled together were second doses at about 4 or about 12 weeks. Remarks on this clone: Its matching antigen is unknown.

Sequencing used peripheral blood, obtained 28 days after the second AZD1222 dose. The TCR originated in an adult who received the AZD1222 COVID-19 vaccine. The rearrangement links TRBV4-1 to TRBJ2-5; D might be TRBD1 (5 bases). The CDR3 DNA reads TGCGCCAGCAGCCTGGTTCAGTGGGGCCGAGAGACCCAGTACTTC. This translates into CASSLVQWGRETQYF.